The 22 T cell receptor beta chains presented below share a single source sample, sequenced in a study of shared clonotypes between healthy human individuals. Sequencing was performed with immunoSEQ multiplex PCR; in TCRdb, only in-frame clones are kept and a portion is missing. The data show 2 million to 3 million clones, 80% to 95% seen once. What was sequenced was naive CD4+ T cells from PBMCs. The subset: CD45RA+ positively selected. These TCRs come from a man younger than 35 in good health. Some clones in this sample may be carry-over from other donors' samples.

The rearrangement links TRBV6-1 to TRBJ2-7, with D perhaps assigned TRBD1 or TRBD2 (6 bases each). From germline, CDR1 is MNHNS and CDR2 SASEGT. The CDR3 has 13 amino acids. The V end was cut by 10 bases, the J end by 5 bases, with 18 bases between. The CDR3 loop reads CATSWAGQNEQYF. The DNA for the CDR3 is TGTGCCACTTCGTGGGCGGGACAAAACGAGCAGTACTTC.

This clone was detected once. The chain employs TRBV28 and TRBJ1-5; D ambiguous. The CDR3 extends over 11 amino acids. V lost 7 bases, J lost 1 base, and 2 bases lay in between. The V gene's germline CDR1 is MDHEN and CDR2 SYDVKM. The CDR3 here is CASMSNQPQHF. CDR3 DNA: TGTGCCAGCATGAGCAATCAGCCCCAGCATTTT.

The V gene is TRBV7-8, the J gene TRBJ2-7; D remains unclear. The CDR3 spans 14 residues. With 1 base removed from V and 4 bases from J, the gap between germline ends came to 11 bases. Germline assignment: CDR1 SGHVS and CDR2 FQNEAQ. The chain's CDR3 is CASSLVISEYEQYF. The CDR3 coding sequence is TGTGCCAGCAGCTTAGTTATTTCAGAATACGAGCAGTACTTC.

This chain connects TRBV5-1 to TRBJ2-1; D perhaps matches TRBD2 (6 bases). Germline lookup yields CDR1 SGHRS and CDR2 YFSETQ. Trimming stripped 2 bases from V and 5 bases from J, with 14 bases between. There are 15 residues in the CDR3. The DNA of the CDR3 is TGCGCCAGCAGCTTCTGGCGGGACGGAGACAATGAGCAGTTCTTC. This codes for CASSFWRDGDNEQFF.

This clone came up once. The rearrangement links TRBV5-1 to TRBJ2-7; D possibly uses TRBD1 or TRBD2 (5 bases each). CDR3 length equals 15 residues. Looked up from germline, CDR1 is SGHRS and CDR2 is YFSETQ. Between the trimmed V and J ends, which lost 2 bases and 3 bases, there was a span of 15 bases. The CDR3 region is CASSLGSGTVYEQYF. CDR3 in DNA: TGCGCCAGCAGCTTAGGGTCCGGGACGGTCTACGAGCAGTACTTC.

The chain recombines TRBV29-1 with TRBJ2-5, with no clear D. Trimming left V 7 bases short and J 5 bases short, with 14 bases between. Germline CDR1 reads SQVTM; CDR2 reads ANQGSEA. CDR3 length equals 12 residues. The chain's CDR3 is CSETLDGETQYF. CDR3 coding DNA: TGCAGCGAGACCCTAGATGGTGAGACCCAGTACTTC.

This chain joins TRBV29-1 and TRBJ2-5, with D possibly matching TRBD1 (6 bases). Trimming took off 3 bases at V and 4 bases at J, with 9 bases between the two ends. Germline CDR1 reads SQVTM; CDR2 reads ANQGSEA. The CDR3 is 12 amino acids. This CDR3 reads CSVDTGRETQYF. The DNA of the CDR3 is TGCAGCGTTGACACAGGGCGAGAGACCCAGTACTTC. Full variable domain (remainder filled in from reference TRBV29-1 and TRBJ2-5): SAVISQKPSRDICQRGTSLTIQCQVDSQVTMMFWYRQQPGQSLTLIATANQGSEATYESGFVIDKFPISRPNLTFSTLTVSNMSPEDSSIYLCSVDTGRETQYFGPGTRLLVL.

This clone is a singleton in its sample. The chain couples TRBV5-5 to TRBJ2-2; tentatively, D is TRBD2 (6 bases). This CDR3 is built from 15 residues. V lost 1 base to trimming and J lost 2 bases, with 9 bases between them. The germline CDR1 and CDR2 sequences are SGHKS and YYEKEE (reference sequence). DNA for the CDR3: TGTGCCAGCAGCTTGCTGCGGGGTAACACCGGGGAGCTGTTTTTT. Translation: CASSLLRGNTGELFF.

The chain employs TRBV4-3 and TRBJ1-4; unclear D gene. Trimming took 2 bases from V and 7 from J, leaving 11 bases between them. CDR1 is LGHNA and CDR2 is YSLEER in the germline V gene. The CDR3 totals 14 residues. The CDR3 DNA sequence: TGCGCCAGCAGCCAAACATGGTCCGGTGAAAAACTGTTTTTT. Translation gives CASSQTWSGEKLFF.

The gene calls are TRBV14 and TRBJ2-7; D gene ambiguous. CDR1 SGHDN and CDR2 FVKESK come from the germline V gene. The V end was cut by 1 base, the J end by 2 bases, with 15 bases between. The CDR3 covers 16 residues. Here the CDR3 reads CASSQAGLSGAYEQYF. The CDR3 DNA follows: TGTGCCAGCAGCCAAGCGGGCCTATCAGGCGCCTACGAGCAGTACTTC.

The genes are TRBV5-4 and TRBJ2-2; the D gene is possibly TRBD2 (6 bases). This CDR3 has 15 amino acids. The V gene lost 0 bases and the J gene lost 5 bases, with 11 bases spanning the gap. CDR1 and CDR2 from the germline V gene are SGHNT and YYREEE (reference sequence). In nucleotides, the CDR3 is TGTGCCAGCAGCTTGGCAGGGAGGAAAACCGGGGAGCTGTTTTTT. Translating gives CASSLAGRKTGELFF.

On this clone: This sample includes further DNA sequences coding for the same CDR3. The chain recombines TRBV9 with TRBJ2-4; TRBD2 matches 7 bases. Germline V CDR1 and CDR2: SGDLS, YYNGEE. V trimming: 1 base; J trimming: 7 bases; junction bases outside the gene matches: 2. The CDR3 has 13 amino acids. CDR3 protein: CASSVSGGNIQYF. The CDR3 bases are TGTGCCAGCAGCGTATCCGGGGGGAACATTCAGTACTTC.

This chain uses TRBV2 with TRBJ2-1; TRBD2 matches 10 bases. Germline V CDR1 and CDR2: SNHLY, FYNNEI. There are 15 residues in the CDR3. Trimming cost V 5 bases and J 5 bases; bases outside gene matches: 6. CDR3 sequence (DNA): TGTGCCAGCAGTATACAGCGGGAGGGCCACAATGAGCAGTTCTTC. Its translation is CASSIQREGHNEQFF.

The V call is TRBV16, the J call TRBJ1-5; 10 positions agree with TRBD1. CDR3 size: 18 residues. Losses at the gene ends were 3 bases for V and 0 bases for J; bases not matched to a gene: 8. Germline V lookup: CDR1 KGHSY, CDR2 FQNENV. CDR3 protein: CASSHGDRGVDSNQPQHF. The CDR3 nucleotides are TGTGCCAGCAGCCATGGGGACAGGGGCGTTGATAGCAATCAGCCCCAGCATTTT.

The chain combines TRBV6-1 with TRBJ1-2; tentatively, D is TRBD1 (6 bases). The CDR3 has 15 amino acids. Looked up from germline, CDR1 is MNHNS and CDR2 is SASEGT. V was trimmed by 7 bases and J by 5 bases, leaving 20 bases between them. In nucleotides, the CDR3 is TGTGCCAGCAACCCGTCCAGGGGCATCGTTTATGGCTACACCTTC. As protein: CASNPSRGIVYGYTF.

The V call is TRBV28, the J call TRBJ1-3, with a possible D match to TRBD1 (5 bases). This CDR3 contains 16 residues. Germline CDR1 MDHEN, CDR2 SYDVKM. V was clipped by 0 bases and J by 0 bases, with 9 bases between them. CDR3 sequence (DNA): TGTGCCAGCAGTTTATGGGGGGGGACCTCTGGAAACACCATATATTTT. Translation: CASSLWGGTSGNTIYF.

The chain combines TRBV28 with TRBJ2-7; D is perhaps TRBD1 (5 bases). Germline V CDR1 and CDR2: MDHEN, SYDVKM. The ends were cut back, 2 bases at V and 6 bases at J, with 20 bases in the middle. The CDR3 covers 16 residues. This chain's CDR3 is CASSLLRTAGSGEQYF. CDR3 coding DNA: TGTGCCAGCAGTTTACTTCGGACGGCAGGGTCGGGCGAGCAGTACTTC.

The gene calls are TRBV6-1 and TRBJ1-2; tentatively, D is TRBD1 (6 bases). The CDR3 runs to 14 residues. Germline assignment: CDR1 MNHNS and CDR2 SASEGT. The V end lost 6 bases, the J end lost 4 bases, and 15 bases lay between the germline ends. The CDR3 here is CASSTAGGGYGYTF. The DNA for the CDR3 is TGTGCCAGCAGCACGGCGGGAGGGGGCTATGGCTACACCTTC.

The chain has TRBV9 and TRBJ2-7; 10 nucleotides line up with TRBD2. The CDR3 totals 16 residues. From germline, CDR1 is SGDLS and CDR2 YYNGEE. Germline trimming cut 0 bases from V and 4 bases from J; bases unmatched to any gene: 7. CDR3 amino acids: CASSVAPSGRLYEQYF. CDR3 DNA: TGTGCCAGCAGCGTAGCCCCTAGCGGGAGATTATACGAGCAGTACTTC.

The CDR3 spells CASSLGDRSGAQYF. The CDR3 DNA reads as TGTGCCAGCAGCTTGGGGGACAGGAGTGGGGCCCAGTACTTC. The genes are TRBV5-4 and TRBJ2-5, with TRBD1 matching 8 bases. The germline V gene encodes CDR1 SGHNT and CDR2 YYREEE (reference sequence). CDR3 length equals 14 residues. Trimming cost V 0 bases and J 9 bases; bases outside gene matches: 7.

The chain recombines TRBV10-3 with TRBJ2-1, with D maybe TRBD1 (5 bases). V was trimmed by 6 bases and J by 9 bases, leaving 12 bases between them. This CDR3 is 12 amino acids long. The V gene's germline CDR1 is ENHRY and CDR2 SYGVKD. DNA of the CDR3: TGTGCCATCAGCAAAGGGCAGGGTGAGCAGTTCTTC. Translation: CAISKGQGEQFF.

The chain uses TRBV7-3 and TRBJ2-6, with D possibly being TRBD1 (6 bases). The length of the CDR3 is 17 residues. Between the trimmed V and J ends, which lost 5 bases and 0 bases, there was a span of 14 bases. Germline CDR1 and CDR2: SGHTA and FQGTGA. This CDR3 is CASSPGTISSGANVLTF. The CDR3 nucleotides are TGTGCCAGCAGCCCGGGGACAATAAGCTCTGGGGCCAACGTCCTGACTTTC.